This passage covers 6 T cell receptor beta chains from one sample sequenced in a study of blood T cell repertoires in COVID-19. Only in-frame clones appear in the TCRdb table, and some are missing; sequencing was by immunoSEQ multiplex PCR. The profile shows approximately 59,000 clones, about 80% of them singletons. Sequencing was done on a sample of peripheral blood. The receptors were sampled from a woman older than 75 with acute or convalescent COVID-19.

This clone was detected only a few times. Other DNA sequences within the sample encode an identical CDR3. V gene TRBV3-1 (or the pseudogene TRBV3-2) combines with J gene TRBJ2-1; D gene ambiguous. The CDR3 runs to 12 residues. Germline V gene lookup returns CDR1 LGHDT and CDR2 YNNKEL (reference sequence). V gave up 3 bases and J gave up 6 bases, with 6 bases separating them. CDR3 nucleotides: TGTGCCAGCAGCCAGGGCGCCAATGAGCAGTTCTTC. Encoded protein: CASSQGANEQFF.

The CDR3 region is CASSAEAQETQYF. DNA of the CDR3: TGTGCCAGCAGTGCTGAGGCTCAAGAGACCCAGTACTTC. The V call is TRBV2, the J call TRBJ2-5; D call uncertain. The V end lost 4 bases, the J end lost 2 bases, and 8 bases lay between the germline ends. The length of the CDR3 is 13 residues. The germline V gene has CDR1 SNHLY and CDR2 FYNNEI.

As to this clone: A junction end diverges from the germline sequence, so it may reflect a read error. The chain uses TRBV18 and TRBJ1-2; 7 bases are shared with TRBD1. The length of the CDR3 is 16 residues. The germline V gene encodes CDR1 KGHSH and CDR2 LQKENI. CDR3 residues: CASSPPTLTGNSGYTF. Here the CDR3 DNA reads TGTGCCAGCTCACCACCGACTTTGACAGGGAACTCTGGCTACACCTTC.

In this sample, this clone turned up once. The J gene is TRBJ1-5, the V gene TRBV4-2, with 7 bases identical to TRBD1. V was pared by 1 base and J by 3 bases, with 3 bases of the junction left unmatched. The CDR3 consists of 15 residues. Germline CDR1 LGHNA, CDR2 YNFKEQ. As DNA, the CDR3 is TGTGCCAGCAGCCAAGCTACAGGGGACAATCAGCCCCAGCATTTT. Protein sequence: CASSQATGDNQPQHF.

The J gene is TRBJ2-5, the V gene TRBV3-1 (or the pseudogene TRBV3-2); TRBD2 agrees at 11 bases. V shed 9 bases and J 2 bases; nucleotides not matched to a gene: 5. The CDR3 is 14 amino acids. Germline CDR1 LGHDT, CDR2 YNNKEL (reference sequence). The chain's CDR3 is CASRLAGMQETQYF. The CDR3 DNA follows: TGTGCCAGTAGACTAGCGGGGATGCAAGAGACCCAGTACTTC.

The chain couples TRBV24-1 to TRBJ1-3, with 8 bases that match TRBD1. The CDR3 totals 15 residues. Germline CDR1 is KGHDR and CDR2 is SFDVKD. Losses at the gene ends were 5 bases for V and 4 bases for J; bases not matched to a gene: 6. The CDR3 region has the DNA TGTGCCACCAGTGCAGGGGGCGCGGAGGGAAACACCATATATTTT. Amino acid sequence: CATSAGGAEGNTIYF.